The 26 T cell receptor beta chains listed next were all sequenced from one sample in a study of blood T cell repertoires in COVID-19. Generated by immunoSEQ multiplex PCR, the TCRdb table keeps only in-frame clones and is missing some. The sample consists of some 350,000 clones, around 89% of them appearing once. Sequenced sample: peripheral blood. Receptors were obtained from a woman aged 25 to 39 with COVID-19, enrolled during active disease.

CDR3 amino acids: CASRTDRGYQETQYF. The DNA of the CDR3 is TGTGCCAGCAGGACGGACAGAGGGTACCAAGAGACCCAGTACTTC. This chain uses TRBV2 with TRBJ2-5; the D gene is possibly TRBD1 (6 bases). Deletions cut 6 bases from V and 0 bases from J, with 14 bases between. Per germline, CDR1 SNHLY and CDR2 FYNNEI. This CDR3 spans 15 amino acids.

This chain joins TRBV29-1 and TRBJ2-3, with 10 bases aligning to TRBD2. The CDR3 has 15 amino acids. Germline CDR1 SQVTM, CDR2 ANQGSEA. Trimming removed 2 bases from V and 6 bases from J; junction bases left unmatched: 8. The chain's CDR3 is CSVEFSGGLWDTQYF. The CDR3 bases are TGCAGCGTTGAATTTAGCGGGGGGCTCTGGGATACGCAGTATTTT.

The table lists this clone with many counts. The V call is TRBV4-1, the J call TRBJ1-6; the D is unclear. V gave up 5 bases and J gave up 3 bases, with 11 bases separating them. This CDR3 contains 15 residues. Germline CDR1 MGHRA, CDR2 YSYEKL. CDR3 nucleotides: TGCGCCAGCAGCGAGGGCGGGGTCTATAATTCACCCCTCCACTTT. Translation gives CASSEGGVYNSPLHF.

The gene calls are TRBV6-2 or TRBV6-3 and TRBJ2-7; TRBD2 aligns across 12 bases. J was trimmed by 0 bases and V by 2 bases; bases with no gene match: 8. Germline V lookup: CDR1 MNHEY, CDR2 SVGEGT. The CDR3 consists of 18 residues. The CDR3 DNA follows: TGTGCCAGCAGTTACGCCACTAGCGGGAGGAGGGACTCCTACGAGCAGTACGTC. Its protein product is CASSYATSGRRDSYEQYV.

The chain couples TRBV6-5 to TRBJ2-1, with 9 nucleotides matching TRBD2. CDR3 length: 16 amino acids. In germline, CDR1 is MNHEY, CDR2 SVGAGI. Germline trimming cut 0 bases from V and 8 bases from J; bases unmatched to any gene: 8. For the CDR3, the DNA is TGTGCCAGCAGTTACTCTTGGCGGGAGGGCCGGGATGAGCAGTTCTTC. Residues: CASSYSWREGRDEQFF.

V is TRBV5-1 and J is TRBJ2-7; 8 nucleotides agree with TRBD2. CDR1 is SGHRS and CDR2 is YFSETQ in the germline V gene. The CDR3 has 14 amino acids. The junction had 7 bases not matched to a gene; V was cut back by 2 bases and J by 6 bases. The DNA of the CDR3 is TGCGCCAGCAGCTTTGCGGGGGGCCTGGGCGAGCAGTACTTC. This gives the protein CASSFAGGLGEQYF.

This clone has only a few counts. This chain joins TRBV2 and TRBJ2-1; weak D call: TRBD2 (6 bases). The germline CDR1 and CDR2 sequences are SNHLY and FYNNEI. V lost 6 bases to trimming and J lost 11 bases, with 14 bases between them. This CDR3 region has 12 residues. The CDR3: CASSVRRVQQFF. The CDR3 DNA reads as TGTGCCAGCAGCGTCCGGAGGGTCCAGCAGTTCTTC.

This sequence joins TRBV7-8 and TRBJ2-7; TRBD2 aligns across 9 bases. Germline V gives CDR1 SGHVS, CDR2 FQNEAQ. The CDR3 runs 15 residues. Trimming cost V 1 base and J 4 bases; bases outside gene matches: 5. The CDR3 here is CASSLEAGGPYEQYF. The CDR3, as DNA: TGTGCCAGCAGCTTAGAGGCGGGGGGGCCGTACGAGCAGTACTTC.

V gene TRBV3-1 (or the pseudogene TRBV3-2) combines with J gene TRBJ2-2; D is unresolved. V was trimmed by 5 bases and J by 6 bases, leaving 7 bases between them. There are 12 residues in the CDR3. Germline CDR1 and CDR2: LGHDT and YNNKEL (reference sequence). The CDR3 sequence is CASSSRPGELFF. Written as DNA, the CDR3 is TGTGCCAGCAGCTCCCGTCCCGGGGAGCTGTTTTTT.

The chain uses TRBV5-1 and TRBJ2-1, with 8 nucleotides matching TRBD2. This CDR3 contains 16 residues. Trimming removed 0 bases from V and 5 bases from J; junction bases left unmatched: 7. Germline V gene lookup returns CDR1 SGHRS and CDR2 YFSETQ. This CDR3 is CASSLVLAGADNEQFF. CDR3 nucleotide sequence: TGCGCCAGCAGCTTGGTTCTAGCGGGCGCCGACAATGAGCAGTTCTTC.

The chain combines TRBV7-6 with TRBJ1-2; D is uncertain. CDR1 and CDR2 (germline): SGHVS, FNYEAQ. This CDR3 is built from 15 residues. Trimming left V 2 bases short and J 1 base short, with 11 bases between. CDR3 coding DNA: TGTGCCAGCAGCTTATCCCAGAACAATAACTATGGCTACACCTTC. Residues: CASSLSQNNNYGYTF.

This chain connects TRBV5-4 to TRBJ2-4, with 7 bases that match TRBD1. The J segment lost 5 bases and the V segment lost 2 bases, leaving 4 bases of the junction unmatched. The CDR3 has 14 amino acids. Looked up from germline, CDR1 is SGHNT and CDR2 is YYREEE (reference sequence). The DNA of the CDR3 is TGTGCCAGCAGCTTTTGGGACAGCGAAAACATTCAGTACTTC. Translation: CASSFWDSENIQYF.

V is TRBV10-1 and J is TRBJ2-3, with 7 nucleotides matching TRBD2. Germline CDR1 reads WNHNN; CDR2 reads SYGVQD (reference sequence). The CDR3 sequence is 13 residues long. Trimming removed 9 bases from V and 4 bases from J; junction bases left unmatched: 7. The CDR3 region has the DNA TGCGCCAGGTTTAGCGGGTCCCCAGATACGCAGTATTTT. Its protein product is CARFSGSPDTQYF.

The chain combines TRBV28 with TRBJ1-2; 7 nucleotides match TRBD1. This CDR3 is 14 amino acids long. V shed 6 bases, J shed 7 bases, and the junction held 11 bases outside the gene matches. Germline CDR1 is MDHEN and CDR2 is SYDVKM. The DNA of the CDR3 is TGTGCCAGCAGCCGCCCCGACAGGGCGGGTGGCTACACCTTC. This gives the protein CASSRPDRAGGYTF.

The chain uses TRBV29-1 and TRBJ1-5; weak D call: TRBD1 (6 bases). Trimming pared 6 bases from V and 4 bases from J, leaving 19 bases between. The CDR3 consists of 15 residues. CDR1 is SQVTM and CDR2 is ANQGSEA in the germline V gene. The CDR3, as DNA: TGCAGCGTAGCGACCGGGACGGGGACAAATCAGCCCCAGCATTTT. Translating gives CSVATGTGTNQPQHF.

The rearrangement uses TRBV7-2 and TRBJ2-3, with a weak D call TRBD1 (6 bases). Germline V lookup: CDR1 SGHTA, CDR2 FQGNSA. V was cut by 4 bases and J by 3 bases, with 11 bases left in between. The CDR3 contains 14 residues. For the CDR3, the DNA is TGTGCCAGCAGCTCGGACAGTCGGACAGATACGCAGTATTTT. It codes for CASSSDSRTDTQYF.

The rearrangement uses TRBV6-5 and TRBJ1-5, with 11 bases lining up with TRBD1. The CDR3 spans 16 residues. V lost 4 bases, J lost 7 bases, and 9 bases stayed unmatched. The germline gives CDR1 MNHEY, CDR2 SVGAGI. CDR3 sequence (DNA): TGTGCCAGCAGTTCCCACGGACAGGGGGCGAAACAGCCCCAGCATTTT. This codes for CASSSHGQGAKQPQHF.

CDR3 nucleotides: TGTGCCAGCAGCGAGACTAGCGGGATTTGGGTGGATACGCAGTATTTT. Translation gives CASSETSGIWVDTQYF. The chain carries TRBV7-2 and TRBJ2-3; 11 bases agree with TRBD2. Germline V gene lookup returns CDR1 SGHTA and CDR2 FQGNSA. With 5 bases clipped from V and 6 bases from J, the junction kept 10 bases outside the gene matches. The CDR3 covers 16 residues.

This chain uses TRBV5-4 with TRBJ2-5, with 12 bases fitting TRBD2. The trim removed 4 bases at V and 2 bases at J, leaving 9 bases unmatched. The CDR3 consists of 17 residues. Germline V gene sequence: CDR1 SGHNT, CDR2 YYREEE (reference sequence). DNA of the CDR3: TGTGCCAGCAGCCCCCACGGACTAGCGGGAAGGCAAGAGACCCAGTACTTC. Its protein is CASSPHGLAGRQETQYF.

The gene calls are TRBV20-1 and TRBJ1-2; no firm D call. The CDR3 consists of 12 residues. V was cut by 3 bases and J by 6 bases, with 11 bases left in between. From germline, CDR1 is DFQATT and CDR2 SNEGSKA (reference sequence). CDR3 sequence (DNA): TGCAGTGCTAGTAGAGGGCTGGATGGCTACACCTTC. This codes for CSASRGLDGYTF.

V is TRBV2 and J is TRBJ2-5, with 8 bases lining up with TRBD2. The CDR3 is 18 amino acids. Per germline, CDR1 SNHLY and CDR2 FYNNEI. Unmatched junction bases numbered 19, after V lost 3 bases and J lost 7 bases. The DNA for the CDR3 is TGTGCCAGCAGTGATGAAGACCCCCCTAGCGGGCCCAGTGGGACCCAGTACTTC. Protein sequence: CASSDEDPPSGPSGTQYF.

The rearrangement joins TRBV24-1 to TRBJ2-1; tentatively, D is TRBD1 (6 bases). Germline V gene lookup returns CDR1 KGHDR and CDR2 SFDVKD. V lost 3 bases to trimming and J lost 4 bases, with 24 bases between them. This CDR3 comprises 19 residues. CDR3 residues: CATSDTGRAGDKAYNEQFF. CDR3 nucleotide sequence: TGTGCCACCAGTGATACGGGCAGGGCCGGGGACAAGGCATACAATGAGCAGTTCTTC.

J is TRBJ2-3 and V is TRBV6-2 or TRBV6-3; 7 bases match TRBD1. Per germline, CDR1 MNHEY and CDR2 SVGEGT. V shed 4 bases and J 0 bases; nucleotides not matched to a gene: 4. This CDR3 is 15 amino acids long. CDR3 bases: TGTGCCAGCAGTTGGGCAGGGGGTAGCACAGATACGCAGTATTTT. This encodes CASSWAGGSTDTQYF.

The chain combines TRBV29-1 with TRBJ2-1; a possible D gene is TRBD1 (6 bases). The germline V and J ends were trimmed by 8 bases and 8 bases, with 13 bases remaining between them. This CDR3 spans 11 amino acids. Per germline, CDR1 SQVTM and CDR2 ANQGSEA. Here the CDR3 DNA reads TGCAGCTGGGACACCGTCGATGAGCAGTTCTTC. As protein: CSWDTVDEQFF.

Only a few counts were recorded for this clone. The chain combines TRBV29-1 with TRBJ1-3, with a possible D match to TRBD1 (5 bases). Trimming cost V 7 bases and J 4 bases, with 14 bases left between them. Germline CDR1 reads SQVTM; CDR2 reads ANQGSEA. The CDR3 is 13 amino acids. In nucleotides, the CDR3 is TGCAGCGCACAGGCGACGTTGGGAAACACCATATATTTT. Protein sequence: CSAQATLGNTIYF.

The J gene is TRBJ2-2, the V gene TRBV19, with 10 nucleotides matching TRBD2. Per the germline V gene, CDR1 is LNHDA and CDR2 is SQIVND (reference sequence). V shed 3 bases and J 5 bases; nucleotides not matched to a gene: 15. The CDR3 length is 19 residues. CDR3 in amino acids: CASSISASGGSYGTGELFF. As DNA, the CDR3 is TGTGCCAGTAGTATTTCAGCTAGCGGGGGTTCTTATGGAACCGGGGAGCTGTTTTTT.